Presented here are 3 T cell receptor beta chains from one specimen sequenced in a study of blood T cells in healthy people across ages. For the second PCR, which ran for 7 to 11 cycles, a sample-barcoded 5' primer and a J-beta primer mix were used. Each CDR3 protein gets one entry after TCRdb re-called the 5' RACE reads with MiXCR. This sample has around 1,700,000 distinct CDR3 sequences, with 28% found just once. Sequencing was done on a sample of blood. The receptor source for this set is a woman under 40 in good health.

This clonotype was seen a few times. At one boundary the junction diverges from the germline segment, which might be a read error. The genes are TRBV29-1 and TRBJ2-5; D tentatively reads TRBD1 or TRBD2 (5 bases each). CDR3 length: 14 residues. Germline CDR1 reads SQVTM; CDR2 reads ANQGSEA. CDR3 in amino acids: CSVGPGLLKEAQYF. The CDR3 bases are TGCAGCGTGGGACCCGGGCTGTTAAAAGAGGCCCAGTACTTC. Combining the CDR3 with reference TRBV29-1 and TRBJ2-5 gives the whole variable domain SAVISQKPSRDICQRGTSLTIQCQVDSQVTMMFWYRQQPGQSLTLIATANQGSEATYESGFVIDKFPISRPNLTFSTLTVSNMSPEDSSIYLCSVGPGLLKEAQYFGPGTRLLVL.

This clonotype has a count of ten or more. This could be a read error, since a much larger clone is one nucleotide away. V gene TRBV28 combines with J gene TRBJ2-5; no reliable D call. The CDR3 spans 11 residues. CDR1 and CDR2 (germline): MDHEN, SYDVKM. V dropped 2 bases and J dropped 6 bases, with 4 bases sitting between them. CDR3 nucleotides: TGTGCCAGCAGTTTAACGAAGACCCAGTACTTC. Translating it yields CASSLTKTQYF.

Note on this clonotype: A much larger clone is a single base away; this may be a read error. The chain employs TRBV5-1 and TRBJ1-1; the D gene is possibly TRBD1 (6 bases). The V gene lost 2 bases and the J gene lost 6 bases, with 20 bases spanning the gap. Germline CDR1 reads SGHRS; CDR2 reads YFSETQ. The CDR3 sequence is 16 residues long. Here the CDR3 reads CASSFKGGRLDAEAFF. CDR3 bases: TGCGCCAGCAGCTTCAAAGGGGGACGGTTGGACGCTGAAGCTTTCTTT.